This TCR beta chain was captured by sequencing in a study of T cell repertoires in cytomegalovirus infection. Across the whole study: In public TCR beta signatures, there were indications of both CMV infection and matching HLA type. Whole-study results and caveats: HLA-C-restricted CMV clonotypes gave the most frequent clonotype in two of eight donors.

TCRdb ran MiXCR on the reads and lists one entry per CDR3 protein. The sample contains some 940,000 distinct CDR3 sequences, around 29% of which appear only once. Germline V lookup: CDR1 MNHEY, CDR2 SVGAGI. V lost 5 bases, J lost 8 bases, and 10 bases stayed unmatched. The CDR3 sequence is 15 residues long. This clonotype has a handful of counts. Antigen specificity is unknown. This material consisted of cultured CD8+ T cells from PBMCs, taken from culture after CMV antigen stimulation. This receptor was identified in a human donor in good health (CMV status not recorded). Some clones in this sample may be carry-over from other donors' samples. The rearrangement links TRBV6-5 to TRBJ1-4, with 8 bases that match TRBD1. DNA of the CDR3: TGTGCCAGCAGTCCAAGGACAGGGTTTAAGGAAAAACTGTTTTTT. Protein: CASSPRTGFKEKLFF.